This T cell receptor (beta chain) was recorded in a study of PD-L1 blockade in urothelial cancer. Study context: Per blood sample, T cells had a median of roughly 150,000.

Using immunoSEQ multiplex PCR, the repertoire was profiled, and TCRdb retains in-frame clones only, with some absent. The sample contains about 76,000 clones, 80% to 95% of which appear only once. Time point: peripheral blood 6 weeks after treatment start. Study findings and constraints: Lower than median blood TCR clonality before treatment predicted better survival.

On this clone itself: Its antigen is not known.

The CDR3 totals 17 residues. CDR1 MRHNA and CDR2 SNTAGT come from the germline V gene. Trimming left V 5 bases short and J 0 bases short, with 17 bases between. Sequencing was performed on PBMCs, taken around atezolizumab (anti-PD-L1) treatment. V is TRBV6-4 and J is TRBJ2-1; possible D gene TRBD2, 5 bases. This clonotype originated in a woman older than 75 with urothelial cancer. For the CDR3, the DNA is TGTGCCAGCAGTCCCTCCCGGAGGTCTAGCTCCTACAATGAGCAGTTCTTC. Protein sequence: CASSPSRRSSSYNEQFF.